This T cell receptor beta chain was found in a study of shared clonotypes between healthy human individuals (TCRdb year 2020). As for the study more broadly: A couple of women and a few men aged 18 to 49 years were included in the cohort. To increase sequencing depth and limit assay-specific biases, TCR repertoire library preparation and sequencing were carried out by different laboratories using diverse techniques. For each donor, three plates each were used for CD4 naive and CD4 memory, two plates were used for CD8 naive, and one plate was used for CD8 memory. The study deeply sequenced blood TCR repertoires of five healthy adults to estimate repertoire size and the extent of clonotype sharing between individuals. Between about 0.9 and 9 billion PBMCs per donor were obtained by leukapheresis.

Including the terminal cysteine and phenylalanine, the CDR3 comprises 13 residues. Only the CDR3 portion is preserved as DNA: 39 bases, with reading frame beginning at the first base. CDR1 and CDR2 (WSHSY, SAAADI) derive from the germline V gene. V sheds 6 bases and J sheds 0 bases, leaving 7 bases between their ends. Of note for this clone: What antigen it recognizes has not been identified. One base away there is no much larger clone; base qualities are not given.

Using the deep immunoSEQ assay, TCR CDR3 regions were amplified from genomic DNA by multiplex PCR. Extracted genomic DNA from each cell subset was distributed evenly across all wells of several immunoSEQ 96-well plates, and each plate was treated as a replicate. For sorted subsets, approximately 190 ng of genomic DNA, equivalent to 25,000 to 35,000 T cell genomes, went into each replicate PCR. Purified libraries were measured with a Qubit 3.0 fluorometer, size-checked on a Bioanalyzer 2100, and measured again with the KAPA Library Quantification kit. Each immunoSEQ 96-well plate was sequenced on its own single-read 150-cycle Illumina NextSeq 550 flow cell. Turning to the authors' computational methods: The immunoSEQ output contained only junctional sequences without quality scores, so filtering could not match that applied to full-length reads. Sequences were annotated with PyIR, a Python wrapper for IgBLAST v1.9, and V/J genes and CDR3 were assigned using IMGT germline references. Any read was removed if the V/J assignment was weak (E-value above 1e-6), the CDR3 was missing, or the read contained stop codons, out-of-frame junctions, or ambiguous translated residues. A V3J clonotype was defined by an identical inferred V gene, J gene, and CDR3 amino acid sequence. Percentage overlap between repertoires was computed as shared unique clonotypes divided by the size of the smaller repertoire. Three approaches were used to assess repertoire richness: RTK rarefaction, the Chao1 estimator, and Recon v2.1 estimates of unobserved clonotypes. Generation probabilities were computed with OLGA for all TCRbeta clonotypes obtained by the gDNA method from several donors. This immuneACCESS table, as held by TCRdb, lists in-frame sequences with V and J called but not all clones. Of the missing ones, under half trace to an unresolved V gene in checked studies; the others have no known cause. V and J calls and clone size are those listed in that table; D and trimming were worked out from the DNA. This sample is represented by about 2 million clones; approximately 95% of them were singletons. Under 0.15% of the sample is in the top ten clones.

Donors were healthy HIV-negative adults with no recently reported acute infections or vaccinations. All donors were Caucasian adults living in Nashville, Tennessee, USA. CD4+ T cells were enriched through magnetic negative selection, after which naive cells were positively selected on CD45RA and the remaining negative fraction served as the memory subset. Blood was collected by leukapheresis, and PBMCs were isolated by Ficoll-Histopaque density gradient centrifugation and then cryopreserved in liquid nitrogen vapor phase. Analytical flow cytometry was used to check the purity and quantity of every magnetically sorted T cell population. Genomic DNA was isolated from every sorted fraction and measured by UV absorbance on a Nanodrop 2000c. Study-level results and caveats: Sampling was limited to blood, and TCR repertoires in tissue likely differ from TCR repertoires in blood. Based on pairwise subsampling, the degree of clonotype sharing among donors was expected to be affected by sequencing depth. Naive subsets generally had larger estimated clonotype richness than memory subsets did. Clonotypes shared by all four sorted-subset donors showed higher generation probabilities than non-shared clonotypes. Rarefaction of sorted-subset datasets indicated incomplete sequencing despite the large sequencing depth. Sharing across a handful of donors was observed for about 5% of naive CD4, 3.5% of naive CD8, about 2.5% of memory CD4, and roughly 0.4% of memory CD8 clonotypes. Because the study included only a small number of donors, the genetic and exposure-history diversity represented was limited.

Material for sequencing was naive CD4+ T cells sorted from blood. The cell subset or site label, as the study defines it: CD45RA+ positively selected. Recombination connected TRBV10-2 to TRBJ2-3; no D gene is confidently identified. The source of this sequence is a man aged 18 to 29 in good health. The CDR3 protein is CASRETSTDTQYF. Read as DNA, the sequence is TGCGCCAGCAGGGAAACTAGCACAGATACGCAGTATTTT.